This TCR beta chain was observed in a study of blood T cell repertoires in COVID-19. Trimming left V 2 bases short and J 0 bases short, with 8 bases between. This CDR3 has 14 amino acids. The V gene's germline CDR1 is MNHNS and CDR2 SASEGT. Some clones are missing from TCRdb's copy, which holds only in-frame ones; the method was immunoSEQ multiplex PCR. The sample has 70,000 or so clones, over 65% seen once. The sequencing input was peripheral blood. The sequence was obtained from a woman in her 70s with acute or convalescent COVID-19. This chain uses TRBV6-1 with TRBJ2-7, with no clear D. The CDR3 loop is CASSETLYSYEQYF. Here the CDR3 DNA reads TGTGCCAGCAGTGAAACTCTTTACTCCTACGAGCAGTACTTC.